Following are 22 T cell receptor beta chains from one sample sequenced in a study of early T cells in non-severe SARS-CoV-2 infection. TCRdb reprocessed the 5' RACE reads via MiXCR and lists one record per CDR3 protein. The sample records 75,000 to 90,000 distinct CDR3 sequences, roughly 13% being singletons. Material: whole blood. The origin of the receptors is an adult who was a healthcare worker with PCR-confirmed SARS-CoV-2 infection or an uninfected control (not recorded which).

This clonotype was observed a handful of times. The rearrangement uses TRBV12-3 or TRBV12-4 and TRBJ2-1; a possible D gene is TRBD2 (6 bases). The CDR3 runs to 14 residues. Trimming removed 1 base at V and 3 bases at J, with 7 bases between. The DNA for the CDR3 is TGTGCCAGCAGTTTAGACGGGAGCTACAATGAGCAGTTCTTC. Protein sequence: CASSLDGSYNEQFF.

This clonotype is termed medium-sized. The chain joins TRBV6-2 or TRBV6-3 to TRBJ2-1; no definite D call. Trimming stripped 0 bases from V and 3 bases from J, with 6 bases between. The CDR3 totals 14 residues. The germline CDR1 and CDR2 sequences are MNHEY and SVGEGT. The CDR3 DNA reads TGTGCCAGCAGTTACTCAGGTGACTACAATGAGCAGTTCTTC. As protein: CASSYSGDYNEQFF.

The sample holds a few counts of this clonotype. This chain uses TRBV7-2 with TRBJ2-5; D might be TRBD1 or TRBD2, each matching 5 bases. V was shortened by 8 bases and J by 0 bases, with 16 bases between the two germline ends. The CDR3 extends over 15 amino acids. Per germline, CDR1 SGHTA and CDR2 FQGNSA. The CDR3 spells CASATRGTNQETQYF. Here the CDR3 DNA reads TGTGCCAGCGCGACTCGTGGGACCAACCAAGAGACCCAGTACTTC.

This clonotype was detected ten times or more. V and J are TRBV28 and TRBJ1-5; a weak D match, TRBD1 (6 bases). The V gene's germline CDR1 is MDHEN and CDR2 SYDVKM. The CDR3 sequence is 14 residues long. The V gene lost 2 bases and the J gene lost 7 bases, with 12 bases spanning the gap. This chain's CDR3 is CASSLEIRGQPQHF. As DNA, the CDR3 is TGTGCCAGCAGTTTAGAGATCAGGGGACAGCCCCAGCATTTT. The full variable domain, rest sourced from reference TRBV28 and TRBJ1-5, is DVKVTQSSRYLVKRTGEKVFLECVQDMDHENMFWYRQDPGLGLRLIYFSYDVKMKEKGDIPEGYSVSREKKERFSLILESASTNQTSMYLCASSLEIRGQPQHFGDGTRLSIL.

In this sample, this clonotype turned up many times. One junction end does not reproduce the germline sequence, and a read error may be involved. The chain carries TRBV29-1 and TRBJ2-3; the D is unclear. The CDR3 is made up of 12 amino acids. Germline V lookup: CDR1 SQVTM, CDR2 ANQGSEA. CDR3 nucleotide sequence: TGCAGCGTTGACGGCGGCACAGATCCGCAGTATTTT. It yields the protein CSVDGGTDPQYF.

The chain combines TRBV11-2 with TRBJ1-1; D is unclear. CDR3 length: 12 amino acids. Germline V gene sequence: CDR1 SGHAT, CDR2 FQNNGV. The ends were cut back, 4 bases at V and 4 bases at J, with 7 bases in the middle. The CDR3 protein is CASSSLGTEAFF. The CDR3 DNA reads as TGTGCCAGCAGCTCGCTGGGCACTGAAGCTTTCTTT.

Ten or more counts support this clonotype. The rearrangement links TRBV16 to TRBJ2-1; D is perhaps TRBD2 (5 bases). The CDR3 extends over 16 amino acids. Germline values: CDR1 KGHSY, CDR2 FQNENV. Trimming shortened V by 0 bases and J by 0 bases, and 9 bases separated the two germline ends. CDR3 sequence: CASSQSSGSSYNEQFF. The CDR3 region has the DNA TGTGCCAGCAGCCAATCGTCGGGGAGCTCCTACAATGAGCAGTTCTTC.

This clonotype was observed many times. This chain links TRBV6-2 or TRBV6-3 with TRBJ2-1; no reliable D call. Germline V lookup: CDR1 MNHEY, CDR2 SVGEGT. V was trimmed by 10 bases and J by 0 bases, leaving 7 bases between them. The CDR3 contains 12 residues. This CDR3 is CATSNSYNEQFF. CDR3 nucleotide sequence: TGTGCCACCTCCAACTCCTACAATGAGCAGTTCTTC.

This chain links TRBV7-9 with TRBJ2-2; D unclear. Trimming stripped 2 bases from V and 7 bases from J, with 14 bases between. CDR1 SEHNR and CDR2 FQNEAQ come from the germline V gene (reference sequence). The CDR3 sequence is 15 residues long. CDR3 protein: CASSLKREDGGELFF. CDR3 nucleotides: TGTGCCAGCAGCTTAAAACGAGAGGATGGCGGGGAGCTGTTTTTT. Using reference TRBV7-9 and TRBJ2-2 for the parts outside the CDR3, the full variable domain is DTGVSQNPRHKITKRGQNVTFRCDPISEHNRLYWYRQTLGQGPEFLTYFQNEAQLEKSRLLSDRFSAERPKGSFSTLEIQRTEQGDSAMYLCASSLKREDGGELFFGEGSRLTVL.

This clonotype has a handful of counts. The chain combines TRBV7-9 with TRBJ1-3; tentative D call: TRBD1 (6 bases). V was cut by 4 bases and J by 2 bases, with 12 bases left in between. CDR1 is SEHNR, CDR2 FQNEAQ, per germline (reference sequence). The CDR3 totals 15 residues. This chain's CDR3 is CASSSSGAAGNTIYF. The CDR3 DNA reads TGTGCCAGCAGCTCTTCGGGGGCGGCTGGAAACACCATATATTTT.

The chain links TRBV2 to TRBJ1-1, with a possible D match to TRBD1 (5 bases). Trimming took off 8 bases at V and 1 base at J, with 14 bases between the two ends. Germline V gene sequence: CDR1 SNHLY, CDR2 FYNNEI. This CDR3 has 14 residues. Written as DNA, the CDR3 is TGTGCCAGCCCCCGGGACGGGGAGAACACTGAAGCTTTCTTT. This gives the protein CASPRDGENTEAFF.

The J gene is TRBJ1-4, the V gene TRBV27; D is perhaps TRBD1 (6 bases). CDR3 length: 15 amino acids. The germline gives CDR1 MNHEY, CDR2 SMNVEV (reference sequence). V was trimmed by 4 bases and J by 0 bases, leaving 9 bases between them. The CDR3 DNA is TGTGCCAGCAGTTCAACAGGGTCAACTAATGAAAAACTGTTTTTT. Residues: CASSSTGSTNEKLFF.

The table lists this clonotype with many counts. J is TRBJ2-3 and V is TRBV7-2; D is uncertain. The V end was cut by 0 bases, the J end by 8 bases, with 18 bases between. Looked up from germline, CDR1 is SGHTA and CDR2 is FQGNSA. The CDR3 has 16 amino acids. The CDR3 bases are TGTGCCAGCAGCTTAGCGCTTGATAGAGGCCTAGGTACGCAGTATTTT. Its translation is CASSLALDRGLGTQYF.

The chain is built from TRBV5-8 and TRBJ2-3, with D maybe TRBD2 (6 bases). V lost 7 bases to trimming and J lost 8 bases, with 23 bases between them. CDR1 is SGHTS and CDR2 is YDEGEE in the germline V gene. This CDR3 contains 15 residues. The CDR3: CASHTRGAGSGTQYF. CDR3 bases: TGTGCCAGCCATACCCGCGGGGCAGGGTCAGGTACGCAGTATTTT.

This clonotype has more than one count but fewer than ten. The chain recombines TRBV4-3 with TRBJ1-5; D is unclear. Germline V gene data show CDR1 as LGHNA and CDR2 as YSLEER. Trimming cost V 3 bases and J 0 bases, with 15 bases left between them. The CDR3 covers 17 residues. The CDR3 DNA is TGCGCCAGCAGCCAGGAGCTAGGGCCGGCTAGCAATCAGCCCCAGCATTTT. It translates to CASSQELGPASNQPQHF.

This clonotype has a count of ten or more. The CDR3 nucleotides read TGCAGTGCGCGACGACCTAGCGGGAGGGAAGATGAGCAGTTCTTC. It yields the protein CSARRPSGREDEQFF. V and J are TRBV20-1 and TRBJ2-1, with 12 bases matching TRBD2. V lost 6 bases, J lost 8 bases, and 11 bases stayed unmatched. The length of the CDR3 is 15 residues. The V gene's germline CDR1 is DFQATT and CDR2 SNEGSKA (reference sequence).

This clonotype was counted many times. The chain has TRBV7-9 and TRBJ2-7; no reliable D call. CDR1 SEHNR and CDR2 FQNEAQ come from the germline V gene (reference sequence). The CDR3 length is 15 residues. Trimming stripped 4 bases from V and 2 bases from J, with 15 bases between. The CDR3 DNA reads TGTGCCAGCAGCTCGTTTCGCTGGAAGCCCTACGAGCAGTACTTC. This translates into CASSSFRWKPYEQYF.

This clonotype was observed a few times. The genes are TRBV7-9 and TRBJ2-7, with no clear D. This CDR3 is built from 14 residues. V shed 3 bases and J shed 4 bases, with 13 bases lying between them. Germline CDR1 reads SEHNR; CDR2 reads FQNEAQ (reference sequence). CDR3 DNA sequence: TGTGCCAGCAGCTTGAGCACATTAGCTTACGAGCAGTACTTC. Translation gives CASSLSTLAYEQYF.

This clonotype was observed a handful of times. The chain couples TRBV6-5 to TRBJ2-2; D remains ambiguous. The CDR3 has 14 residues. V shed 1 base and J shed 5 bases, with 8 bases lying between them. Germline V gene lookup returns CDR1 MNHEY and CDR2 SVGAGI. The CDR3 protein is CASSYYPDTGELFF. In DNA, the CDR3 is TGTGCCAGCAGTTACTACCCGGATACCGGGGAGCTGTTTTTT.

Here the CDR3 reads CASSLGQSLNYGYTF. The CDR3 coding sequence is TGTGCCAGCAGCTTAGGGCAGAGCCTCAACTATGGCTACACCTTC. The chain joins TRBV7-8 to TRBJ1-2; D remains unclear. Per germline, CDR1 SGHVS and CDR2 FQNEAQ. The length of the CDR3 is 15 residues. The V end was cut by 1 base, the J end by 2 bases, with 11 bases between. Full variable domain (remainder filled in from reference TRBV7-8 and TRBJ1-2): GAGVSQSPRYKVAKRGQDVALRCDPISGHVSLFWYQQALGQGPEFLTYFQNEAQLDKSGLPSDRFFAERPEGSVSTLKIQRTQQEDSAVYLCASSLGQSLNYGYTFGSGTRLTVV.

This chain connects TRBV7-2 to TRBJ2-2; D is possibly TRBD1 (5 bases). The CDR3 length is 14 residues. Trimming took off 6 bases at V and 4 bases at J, with 12 bases between the two ends. The germline V gene has CDR1 SGHTA and CDR2 FQGNSA. CDR3 coding DNA: TGTGCCAGCAGTCAGGGAAGGCCCACCGGGGAGCTGTTTTTT. Its protein is CASSQGRPTGELFF.

The J gene is TRBJ2-7, the V gene TRBV9, with 8 bases fitting TRBD1. The CDR3 length is 18 residues. CDR1 and CDR2 from the germline V gene are SGDLS and YYNGEE. Losses at the gene ends were 3 bases for V and 0 bases for J; bases not matched to a gene: 14. The CDR3 nucleotides read TGTGCCAGCAGCGCGGGAATTGGGACAGGCGCAAGCTCCTACGAGCAGTACTTC. The encoded protein is CASSAGIGTGASSYEQYF. Full variable domain (missing parts from reference TRBV9 and TRBJ2-7): DSGVTQTPKHLITATGQRVTLRCSPRSGDLSVYWYQQSLDQGLQFLIQYYNGEERAKGNILERFSAQQFPDLHSELNLSSLELGDSALYFCASSAGIGTGASSYEQYFGPGTRLTVT.